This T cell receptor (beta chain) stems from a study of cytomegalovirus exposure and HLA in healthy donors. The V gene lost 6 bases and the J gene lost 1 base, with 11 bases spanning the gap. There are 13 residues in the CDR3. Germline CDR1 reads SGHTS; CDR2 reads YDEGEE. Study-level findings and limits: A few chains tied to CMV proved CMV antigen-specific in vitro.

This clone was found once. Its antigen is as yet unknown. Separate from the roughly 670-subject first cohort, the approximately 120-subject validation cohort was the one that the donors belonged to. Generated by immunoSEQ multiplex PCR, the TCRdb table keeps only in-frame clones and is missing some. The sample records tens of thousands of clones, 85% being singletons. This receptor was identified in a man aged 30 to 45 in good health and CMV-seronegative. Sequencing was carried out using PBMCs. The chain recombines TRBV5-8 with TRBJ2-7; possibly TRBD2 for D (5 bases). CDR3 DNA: TGTGCCAGCAAATTGCGGGTGTCCTACGAGCAGTACTTC. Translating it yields CASKLRVSYEQYF.